This TCR beta chain was recovered during a study of blood T cell repertoires in COVID-19. Across the whole study: The cDNA or gDNA used as material had been derived from T cells, B-cell-depleted T cells, or PBMCs.

V was cut by 2 bases and J by 14 bases, with 29 bases left in between. The CDR3 extends over 17 amino acids. CDR1 is MNHEY and CDR2 is SVGEGT in the germline V gene. Generated by immunoSEQ multiplex PCR, the TCRdb table keeps only in-frame clones and is missing some. This repertoire shows 55,000 or so clones, 85% to 90% found once; its top ten account for more than 6%. V and J are TRBV6-2 or TRBV6-3 and TRBJ2-3; TRBD2 is a possible D gene (6 bases). Sequenced material: peripheral blood. The sequence came from a woman aged 60 to 75 with COVID-19, enrolled during active disease. CDR3 nucleotides: TGTGCCAGCAGTTACCTGAAAGGTGGGGGAGGCGGCGGTTTATGGTATTTT. Translating gives CASSYLKGGGGGGLWYF.